This T cell receptor beta chain was retrieved from a study of cytomegalovirus exposure and HLA in healthy donors. Whole-study findings and limits: Highest at DRB1 and lowest at HLA-C, TCR association rates differed among HLA loci in a later analysis. In vitro work confirmed that a few CMV-associated chains recognize CMV antigens. According to a later analysis, most TCR beta chains associated with CMV appeared HLA-restricted.

As for this clone: Its antigen is as yet unknown.

PCR used 60 Vbeta primers and 13 Jbeta primers. Sequencing was performed with immunoSEQ multiplex PCR; in TCRdb, only in-frame clones are kept and a portion is missing. Of 150,000 to 200,000 clones in the sample, around 80% were seen once. The source is a male donor in good health and CMV-seronegative. Sequencing was done on a sample of PBMCs.

CDR3 protein: CASSLGQRRDEQYF. In DNA, the CDR3 is TGTGCCAGTAGTCTGGGACAGCGGAGGGACGAGCAGTACTTC. The chain is built from TRBV19 and TRBJ2-7; D is perhaps TRBD1 (7 bases). Germline CDR1 reads LNHDA; CDR2 reads SQIVND (reference sequence). The CDR3 length is 14 residues. The germline V and J ends were trimmed by 5 bases and 5 bases, with 16 bases remaining between them. Supplemented by reference TRBV19 and TRBJ2-7, the full variable domain reads DGGITQSPKYLFRKEGQNVTLSCEQNLNHDAMYWYRQDPGQGLRLIYYSQIVNDFQKGDIAEGYSVSREKKESFPLTVTSAQKNPTAFYLCASSLGQRRDEQYFGPGTRLTVT.